These 30 T cell receptor beta chains came from one sample sequenced in a study of blood T cell repertoires in COVID-19. Libraries were prepared by immunoSEQ multiplex PCR; TCRdb keeps only in-frame clonotypes and omits some of them. The sample has roughly 120,000 clones; around four fifths are singletons. The sample was peripheral blood. The source of these receptors is a man aged 25-45 years with acute or convalescent COVID-19.

The chain carries TRBV6-5 and TRBJ2-7, with 7 bases fitting TRBD2. This CDR3 is built from 13 residues. Germline V lookup: CDR1 MNHEY, CDR2 SVGAGI. Unmatched junction bases numbered 9, after V lost 11 bases and J lost 2 bases. The CDR3 spells CARGLAEAYEQYV. CDR3 nucleotide sequence: TGTGCCCGTGGGCTAGCGGAGGCCTACGAGCAGTACGTC.

For this clone: The sample contains more than one DNA sequence encoding this CDR3. The J gene is TRBJ1-5, the V gene TRBV7-9; no firm D call. V was trimmed by 3 bases and J by 0 bases, leaving 6 bases between them. From germline, CDR1 is SEHNR and CDR2 FQNEAQ (reference sequence). CDR3 length: 14 amino acids. The CDR3 DNA reads as TGTGCCAGCAGCTTTGGAGATAGCAATCAGCCCCAGCATTTT. It yields the protein CASSFGDSNQPQHF.

The V and J genes are TRBV15 and TRBJ2-7; TRBD2 aligns across 8 bases. Trimming at V came to 0 bases and at J to 3 bases, leaving 4 bases not matched to a gene. The CDR3 is 15 amino acids. Germline V CDR1 and CDR2: LNHNV, YYDKDF (reference sequence). The DNA of the CDR3 is TGTGCCACCAGCAGAGATAGCGGGGAATTCTACGAGCAGTACTTC. This encodes CATSRDSGEFYEQYF. Full variable domain (remainder filled in from reference TRBV15 and TRBJ2-7): DAMVIQNPRYQVTQFGKPVTLSCSQTLNHNVMYWYQQKSSQAPKLLFHYYDKDFNNEADTPDNFQSRRPNTSFCFLDIRSPGLGDTAMYLCATSRDSGEFYEQYFGPGTRLTVT.

This rearrangement joins TRBV7-9 to TRBJ1-2, with unresolved D. The V and J ends lost 0 bases and 5 bases respectively, with 7 bases between them. CDR3 length: 13 residues. Looked up from germline, CDR1 is SEHNR and CDR2 is FQNEAQ (reference sequence). The CDR3 DNA follows: TGTGCCAGCAGCTTAGCCAGGCCTTATGGCTACACCTTC. Its translation is CASSLARPYGYTF.

The chain is built from TRBV7-2 and TRBJ2-7, with 7 nucleotides matching TRBD1. There are 15 residues in the CDR3. The V gene end was trimmed by 6 bases and the J gene end by 2 bases; junction bases not matched to a gene: 10. Germline V gene sequence: CDR1 SGHTA, CDR2 FQGNSA. CDR3 residues: CASSYRQGPPYEQYF. CDR3 nucleotide sequence: TGTGCCAGCAGTTACCGACAGGGACCCCCCTACGAGCAGTACTTC.

The V and J genes are TRBV12-3 or TRBV12-4 and TRBJ1-6; D uncertain. The CDR3 has 12 residues. V was pared by 6 bases and J by 9 bases, with 9 bases between. CDR3 sequence (DNA): TGTGCCAGCAGCCTCGGCGGTTCACCCCTCCACTTT. It encodes CASSLGGSPLHF.

The chain links TRBV9 to TRBJ2-1; TRBD2 matches 9 bases. CDR1 and CDR2 (germline): SGDLS, YYNGEE. The CDR3 length is 15 residues. The junction had 6 bases not matched to a gene; V was cut back by 0 bases and J by 8 bases. The CDR3 loop is CASSVVSSGIHEQFF. DNA for the CDR3: TGTGCCAGCAGCGTAGTGTCTAGCGGGATTCATGAGCAGTTCTTC.

This clone was seen just once. The chain employs TRBV28 and TRBJ1-1, with D possibly being TRBD1 (5 bases). The V gene lost 5 bases and the J gene lost 13 bases, with 17 bases spanning the gap. CDR3 length: 12 amino acids. Per germline, CDR1 MDHEN and CDR2 SYDVKM. CDR3 coding DNA: TGTGCCAGCAGTCTCCGACGGGGGTATGGTTTCTTT. It is translated as CASSLRRGYGFF.

This clone was seen a handful of times. The chain links TRBV9 to TRBJ2-1; D perhaps matches TRBD2 (5 bases). Germline CDR1 reads SGDLS; CDR2 reads YYNGEE. The germline V and J ends were trimmed by 4 bases and 8 bases, with 19 bases remaining between them. The CDR3 loop spans 15 amino acids. The CDR3 nucleotides are TGTGCCAGCAGCCCCAGCGGCCTTCTAGTCGATGAGCAGTTCTTC. Translated, it gives CASSPSGLLVDEQFF.

This rearrangement joins TRBV7-3 to TRBJ1-1, with D possibly being TRBD1 (6 bases). The CDR3 length is 14 residues. The germline CDR1 and CDR2 sequences are SGHTA and FQGTGA. V lost 5 bases and J lost 4, with 14 bases in between. The CDR3 is CASSPRGSGTEAFF. In DNA form, the CDR3 reads TGTGCCAGCAGCCCTAGGGGGTCCGGCACTGAAGCTTTCTTT.

The chain couples TRBV7-8 to TRBJ1-2, with D maybe TRBD1 (6 bases). CDR3 size: 14 residues. The germline V and J ends were trimmed by 2 bases and 2 bases, with 9 bases remaining between them. Germline CDR1 reads SGHVS; CDR2 reads FQNEAQ. The CDR3 spells CASSLRQGNYGYTF. The CDR3 coding sequence is TGTGCCAGCAGCTTACGTCAGGGGAACTATGGCTACACCTTC.

This chain links TRBV4-3 with TRBJ2-1, with 7 bases fitting TRBD2. The germline gives CDR1 LGHNA, CDR2 YSLEER. Trimming took 0 bases from V and 9 from J; bases not matched to a gene: 14. The CDR3 is 17 residues long. The CDR3 sequence is CASSQDQTTTSRGEQFF. In nucleotides, the CDR3 is TGCGCCAGCAGCCAAGACCAAACGACGACTAGCCGGGGTGAGCAGTTCTTC.

The chain carries TRBV7-2 and TRBJ1-1, with D maybe TRBD1 (6 bases). This CDR3 is 12 amino acids long. Trimming took 3 bases from V and 11 from J, leaving 13 bases between them. Germline V gene data show CDR1 as SGHTA and CDR2 as FQGNSA. The CDR3: CASSLTGIEAFF. The DNA for the CDR3 is TGTGCCAGCAGCTTGACAGGAATAGAGGCTTTCTTT.

The chain couples TRBV9 to TRBJ1-4; D possibly corresponds to TRBD1 (5 bases). Germline V gene data show CDR1 as SGDLS and CDR2 as YYNGEE. The CDR3 is 14 residues long. The V end was cut by 0 bases, the J end by 8 bases, with 11 bases between. The CDR3 loop is CASSVGAWGEKLFF. CDR3 DNA: TGTGCCAGCAGCGTAGGGGCCTGGGGCGAAAAACTGTTTTTT. Full variable domain (remainder filled in from reference TRBV9 and TRBJ1-4): DSGVTQTPKHLITATGQRVTLRCSPRSGDLSVYWYQQSLDQGLQFLIQYYNGEERAKGNILERFSAQQFPDLHSELNLSSLELGDSALYFCASSVGAWGEKLFFGSGTQLSVL.

This chain connects TRBV11-3 to TRBJ1-1, with 8 bases identical to TRBD1. The CDR3 runs 12 residues. Trimming cost V 5 bases and J 8 bases; bases outside gene matches: 4. CDR1 SGHNT and CDR2 YENEEA come from the germline V gene. CDR3 sequence (DNA): TGTGCCAGCAGCGATCGGGACAGGGAAGCTTTCTTT. Translated, it gives CASSDRDREAFF.

J is TRBJ2-2 and V is TRBV20-1; D gene ambiguous. This CDR3 has 14 amino acids. The V gene's germline CDR1 is DFQATT and CDR2 SNEGSKA (reference sequence). V lost 3 bases and J lost 0, with 8 bases in between. This CDR3 reads CSASQASNTGELFF. CDR3 DNA: TGCAGTGCTAGTCAGGCTTCGAACACCGGGGAGCTGTTTTTT.

This clone was seen many times. The rearrangement joins TRBV4-2 to TRBJ1-1; D might be TRBD1 (5 bases). The CDR3 is 13 amino acids. V lost 4 bases and J 1 base, leaving 7 bases between the germline ends. Germline V CDR1 and CDR2: LGHNA, YNFKEQ. This CDR3 reads CASSPTENTEAFF. Here the CDR3 DNA reads TGTGCCAGCAGCCCGACAGAGAACACTGAAGCTTTCTTT.

This chain uses TRBV6-5 with TRBJ2-5, with a tentative D call TRBD2 (6 bases). The CDR3 extends over 14 amino acids. The germline V gene encodes CDR1 MNHEY and CDR2 SVGAGI. The germline V and J ends were trimmed by 6 bases and 4 bases, with 15 bases remaining between them. The CDR3 sequence is CASSLLWRGETQYF. DNA of the CDR3: TGTGCCAGCAGCCTTCTATGGAGGGGAGAGACCCAGTACTTC.

The chain carries TRBV6-1 and TRBJ1-5, with 7 bases identical to TRBD1. The CDR3 is 15 amino acids. Looked up from germline, CDR1 is MNHNS and CDR2 is SASEGT. The V and J ends lost 3 bases and 4 bases, in that order; junction bases with no gene match: 6. The CDR3: CASSDRTGRNQPQHF. In DNA, the CDR3 is TGTGCCAGCAGTGACAGGACAGGACGAAATCAGCCCCAGCATTTT.

The genes are TRBV6-5 and TRBJ2-1; D might be TRBD2 (7 bases). This CDR3 contains 15 residues. Germline V gene data show CDR1 as MNHEY and CDR2 as SVGAGI. Trimming removed 2 bases at V and 10 bases at J, with 18 bases between. The CDR3 loop is CASSYEGGGLREQFF. CDR3 DNA sequence: TGTGCCAGCAGTTACGAGGGCGGGGGCCTCAGGGAGCAGTTCTTC.

The V call is TRBV5-1, the J call TRBJ2-3, with 8 nucleotides matching TRBD1. Germline V CDR1 and CDR2: SGHRS, YFSETQ. This CDR3 has 15 residues. Losses at the gene ends were 4 bases for V and 4 bases for J; bases not matched to a gene: 8. In DNA, the CDR3 is TGCGCCAGCAGCGTGACAGGGGACAAGGCAGATACGCAGTATTTT. Translation: CASSVTGDKADTQYF.

This clone showed up just once. The gene calls are TRBV7-2 and TRBJ2-5; 11 nucleotides line up with TRBD1. This CDR3 region has 17 residues. Unmatched junction bases numbered 8, after V lost 1 base and J lost 4 bases. CDR1 is SGHTA, CDR2 FQGNSA, per germline. The CDR3 loop reads CASSLVFRTGGRETQYF. CDR3 DNA: TGTGCCAGCAGCTTAGTATTTCGGACAGGGGGCCGAGAGACCCAGTACTTC.

The rearrangement joins TRBV5-1 to TRBJ2-3; 8 bases are a match to TRBD1. Germline values: CDR1 SGHRS, CDR2 YFSETQ. Trimming removed 4 bases from V and 15 bases from J; junction bases left unmatched: 22. There are 16 residues in the CDR3. CDR3 sequence: CASSPGAFDRTGLSYF. The CDR3 nucleotides read TGCGCCAGCAGCCCCGGGGCCTTTGACCGGACAGGGCTGAGTTATTTT.

The V call is TRBV6-6, the J call TRBJ1-2; D perhaps matches TRBD1 (6 bases). CDR3 length equals 14 residues. Trimming removed 5 bases from V and 6 bases from J, with 16 bases in between. Germline V lookup: CDR1 MNHNY, CDR2 SVGAGI (reference sequence). The CDR3 DNA reads TGTGCCAGCAGTGCCACAGGGATACGGGATGGCTACACCTTC. It is translated as CASSATGIRDGYTF.

This chain uses TRBV6-2 or TRBV6-3 with TRBJ1-1; TRBD1 is a possible D gene (6 bases). This CDR3 spans 15 amino acids. Trimming pared 4 bases from V and 4 bases from J, leaving 16 bases between. In germline, CDR1 is MNHEY, CDR2 SVGEGT. The CDR3 DNA reads as TGTGCCAGCAGTTTAAAGGACAGCCCTCGCACTGAAGCTTTCTTT. It yields the protein CASSLKDSPRTEAFF.

The table lists this clone with a few counts. The rearrangement joins TRBV7-9 to TRBJ1-6; D might be TRBD1 (6 bases). Trimming removed 4 bases from V and 2 bases from J, with 12 bases in between. CDR3 size: 16 residues. The germline gives CDR1 SEHNR, CDR2 FQNEAQ (reference sequence). This CDR3 reads CASSSEQGPYNSPLHF. DNA for the CDR3: TGTGCCAGCAGCTCGGAGCAGGGGCCCTATAATTCACCCCTCCACTTT.

V and J are TRBV12-3 or TRBV12-4 and TRBJ2-4; maybe TRBD1 (6 bases). The CDR3 contains 13 residues. Trimming shortened V by 5 bases and J by 8 bases, and 13 bases separated the two germline ends. The CDR3 sequence is CASSLLYRDIQYF. The CDR3, as DNA: TGTGCCAGCAGTCTTCTTTACAGGGACATTCAGTACTTC.

The J gene is TRBJ2-7, the V gene TRBV7-8, with a possible D match to TRBD1 (6 bases). Per the germline V gene, CDR1 is SGHVS and CDR2 is FQNEAQ. V gave up 4 bases and J gave up 2 bases, with 15 bases separating them. CDR3 length: 15 amino acids. The DNA for the CDR3 is TGTGCCAGCAGCTATAACAGGGTCTCAACCTACGAGCAGTACTTC. As protein: CASSYNRVSTYEQYF.

This clone has only one observation. This chain joins TRBV30 and TRBJ2-5, with 9 positions matching TRBD2. Germline assignment: CDR1 GTSNPN and CDR2 SVGIG (reference sequence). V lost 0 bases, J lost 9 bases, and 2 bases stayed unmatched. The CDR3 is 12 residues long. In nucleotides, the CDR3 is TGTGCCTGGAGTGTCCCTAGCGGGGCCCAGTACTTC. Protein: CAWSVPSGAQYF.

The chain has TRBV25-1 and TRBJ1-4, with D unresolved. This CDR3 comprises 13 residues. Trimming left V 4 bases short and J 3 bases short, with 6 bases between. CDR1 MGHDK and CDR2 SYGVNS come from the germline V gene. The CDR3 coding sequence is TGTGCCAGCAGTGGAGGTGCTAATGAAAAACTGTTTTTT. This codes for CASSGGANEKLFF.